This T cell receptor (beta chain) originates from a study of blood T cells in healthy people across ages (dated by TCRdb to between 2014 and 2017). For context, the study as a whole: In model experiments, template switching captured about one uniquely barcoded TCR beta cDNA molecule for every two T cells. To avoid experimental bias, donors of different ages were randomly spread across the sequencing lanes. The donors were divided into four age groups: young (average around 15 years), middle-aged (over 35), aged (about 60) and long-lived (82). The study measured age-related changes in TCR beta repertoire diversity using deep sequencing normalized with unique cDNA molecular identifiers. Two additional independent replicas of 1 million unique cDNA reads from the same blood draw were analyzed for two donors (one aged 18 to 30 and one aged 80 or older). What the research found in general, with its limitations: Total diversity estimates from one million sequenced T cells were considered lower bounds and underestimates. Since profiling was done on bulk unsorted PBMCs, naive and antigen-experienced compartments could not be conclusively compared. Compared with the aged group, the long-lived group had more naive CD4+ T cells, fewer expanded clones and increased TCR diversity, a pattern suggesting age selection. There was a strong correlation between observed TCR beta diversity and the percentage of naive T cells measured by flow cytometry. Because the CMV infection status of the donors was unknown, age-related changes in expanded clonotypes may potentially have been confounded. As age increased, observed TCR beta diversity per million T cells dropped in a roughly linear way, and a significant reduction was already evident by age about 40.

The library relied on 5' RACE. The sequencer listed for this sample is Illumina HiSeq 2500. A second PCR of about 6 to 12 cycles was run with a J-beta primer mix and a sample-barcoded 5' primer. A template-switch 5' adaptor carrying 12 random nucleotides introduced a unique molecular identifier onto each TCR beta cDNA molecule. At least 3 million CDR3-containing paired-end reads were obtained from each sample. First-strand cDNA synthesis was performed from all RNA using the Mint cDNA synthesis kit, with priming by a TRBC-specific oligonucleotide. Following uracil-DNA glycosylase treatment, all cDNA underwent a first 18-cycle PCR with the universal primers M1SS and BC2_uni_R. Per the source publication's procedure: Each sample was normalized by randomly selecting 1 million high-quality reads, each carrying a distinct molecular identifier. Instead of being binned into consensus sequences, reads with shared molecular identifiers were discarded. MiTCR, with a Q25 quality threshold and the strictest error-elimination algorithm, was used for CDR3 identification, clonotype clustering and error correction. Lower-bound total TCR beta diversity was estimated with a nonparametric unseen species model using Euler transformation. Using fastp trimming at Q25 and MiXCR clonotype assembly, TCRdb reanalyzed the public sequencing data and kept in-frame beta chains. Records with the same CDR3 protein are collapsed into one entry carrying the most frequent genes and DNA. TCRdb, not the original authors, processed these V and J calls. The sample contains about 800,000 distinct CDR3 sequences, 58% of them found a single time. Approximately 21% of the sample comes from the top ten.

In its sample, this clonotype was seen a few times. The antigen it binds to is not known. Within one base of it there is no much larger clone, and no base qualities were kept. Donors were 39 systemically healthy Caucasian individuals from Russia aged roughly 6 to 100 years. Approximately 9 milliliters of peripheral blood were collected from each donor into EDTA-treated Vacutainer tubes. Ficoll-Paque density-gradient centrifugation was used to isolate PBMCs, with at least 6.5 million per sample. Total RNA, at least 6 micrograms per sample, was extracted from PBMCs with Trizol reagent. The percentages of naive CD45RAhigh/CD27high T cells were determined by flow cytometry on a PBMC aliquot from every donor. From a lookup of the germline V gene (reference sequence), CDR1 and CDR2 are DFQATT and SNEGSKA. The CDR3 spans 18 residues, from the cysteine through the phenylalanine. CDR3 DNA is the only sequence kept; it has 54 bases, read in frame from the first base. The germline V end is reduced by 0 bases and the J end by 2 bases; junction bases left unmatched: 11.

The receptor's source is a man aged 30-40 years in good health. Sequences were obtained from blood. This receptor chain uses TRBV20-1 and TRBJ2-4; 9 junctional bases match TRBD2. The DNA reads TGCAGTGCTAGAGATGAGTTCTCGCGGGAGGGATCCAAAAACATTCAGTACTTC. This encodes CSARDEFSREGSKNIQYF.